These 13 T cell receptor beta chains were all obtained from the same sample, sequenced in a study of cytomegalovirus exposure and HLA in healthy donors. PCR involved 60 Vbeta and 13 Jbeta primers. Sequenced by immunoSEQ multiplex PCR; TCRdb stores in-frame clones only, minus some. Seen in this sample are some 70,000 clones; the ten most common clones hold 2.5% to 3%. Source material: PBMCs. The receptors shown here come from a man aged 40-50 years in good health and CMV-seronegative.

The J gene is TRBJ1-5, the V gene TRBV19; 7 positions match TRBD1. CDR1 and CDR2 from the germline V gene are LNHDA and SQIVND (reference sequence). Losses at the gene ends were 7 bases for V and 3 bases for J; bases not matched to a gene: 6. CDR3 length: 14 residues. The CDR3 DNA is TGTGCCAGTAAGACGGGGACAGCCAATCAGCCCCAGCATTTT. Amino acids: CASKTGTANQPQHF.

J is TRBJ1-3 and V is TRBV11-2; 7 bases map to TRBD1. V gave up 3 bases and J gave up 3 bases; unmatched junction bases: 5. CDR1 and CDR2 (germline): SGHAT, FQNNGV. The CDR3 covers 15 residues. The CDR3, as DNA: TGTGCCAGCAGCTTCGGGACAGCTTTTGGAAACACCATATATTTT. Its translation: CASSFGTAFGNTIYF.

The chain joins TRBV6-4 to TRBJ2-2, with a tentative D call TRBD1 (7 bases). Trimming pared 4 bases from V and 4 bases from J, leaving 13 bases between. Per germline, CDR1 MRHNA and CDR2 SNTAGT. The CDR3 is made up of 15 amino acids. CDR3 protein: CASSAAGGTTGELFF. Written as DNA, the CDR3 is TGTGCCAGCAGTGCGGCAGGGGGGACCACCGGGGAGCTGTTTTTT.

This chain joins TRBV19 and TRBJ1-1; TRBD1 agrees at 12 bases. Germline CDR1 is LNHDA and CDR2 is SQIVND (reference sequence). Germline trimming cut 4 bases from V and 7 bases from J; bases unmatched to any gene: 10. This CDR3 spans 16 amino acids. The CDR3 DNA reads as TGTGCCAGTAGTACCCGGGACAGGGGGCCCGGGGGTGAAGCTTTCTTT. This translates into CASSTRDRGPGGEAFF.

The CDR3 DNA reads TGCGCCAGCAGCCAAATCACTCCGGGAGCCAAAAACATTCAGTACTTC. Protein product: CASSQITPGAKNIQYF. The V and J genes are TRBV4-1 and TRBJ2-4; no reliable D call. This CDR3 has 16 amino acids. Trimming removed 2 bases at V and 0 bases at J, with 11 bases between. Germline loops: CDR1 MGHRA, CDR2 YSYEKL.

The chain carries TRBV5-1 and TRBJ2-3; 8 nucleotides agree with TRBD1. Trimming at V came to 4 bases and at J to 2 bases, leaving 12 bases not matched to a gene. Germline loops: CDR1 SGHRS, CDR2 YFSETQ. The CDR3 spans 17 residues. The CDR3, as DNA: TGCGCCAGCAGCGCTCGGGCGGCAGGGGGCCTCACAGATACGCAGTATTTT. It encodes CASSARAAGGLTDTQYF.

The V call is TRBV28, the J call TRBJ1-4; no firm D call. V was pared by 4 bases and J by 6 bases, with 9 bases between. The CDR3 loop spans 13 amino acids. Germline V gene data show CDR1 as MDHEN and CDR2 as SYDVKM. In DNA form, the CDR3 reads TGTGCCAGCAGTTCCGGAGCTCATGAAAAACTGTTTTTT. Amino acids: CASSSGAHEKLFF.

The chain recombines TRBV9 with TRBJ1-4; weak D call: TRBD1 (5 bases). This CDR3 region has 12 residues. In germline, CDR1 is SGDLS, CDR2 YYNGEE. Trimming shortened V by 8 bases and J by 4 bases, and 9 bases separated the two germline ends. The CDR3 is CARDRFNEKLFF. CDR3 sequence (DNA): TGTGCCAGAGACAGATTTAATGAAAAACTGTTTTTT.

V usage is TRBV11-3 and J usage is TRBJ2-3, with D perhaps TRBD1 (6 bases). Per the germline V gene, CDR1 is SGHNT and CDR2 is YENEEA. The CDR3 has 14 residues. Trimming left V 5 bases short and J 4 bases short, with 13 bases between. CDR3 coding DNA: TGTGCCAGCAGCGTAACAGGGACCGCAGATACGCAGTATTTT. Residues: CASSVTGTADTQYF.

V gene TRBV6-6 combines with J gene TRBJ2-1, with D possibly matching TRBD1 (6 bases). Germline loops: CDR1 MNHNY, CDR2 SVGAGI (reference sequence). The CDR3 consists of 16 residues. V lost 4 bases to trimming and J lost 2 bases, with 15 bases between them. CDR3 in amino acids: CASSWVPTGPYNEQFF. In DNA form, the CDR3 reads TGTGCCAGCAGTTGGGTACCGACAGGACCCTACAATGAGCAGTTCTTC.

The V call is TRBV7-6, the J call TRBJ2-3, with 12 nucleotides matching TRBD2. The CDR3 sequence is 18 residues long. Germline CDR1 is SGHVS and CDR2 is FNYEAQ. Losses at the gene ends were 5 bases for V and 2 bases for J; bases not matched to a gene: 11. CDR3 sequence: CASSHDPTSGGDTDTQYF. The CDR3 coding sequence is TGTGCCAGCAGCCACGACCCGACTAGCGGGGGAGACACAGATACGCAGTATTTT.

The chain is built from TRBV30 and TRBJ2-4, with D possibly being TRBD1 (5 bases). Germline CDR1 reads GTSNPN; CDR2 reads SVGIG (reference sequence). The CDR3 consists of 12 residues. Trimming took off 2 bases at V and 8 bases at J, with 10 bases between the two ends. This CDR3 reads CAWSRQLDIQYF. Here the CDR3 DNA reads TGTGCCTGGAGTCGACAGTTGGACATTCAGTACTTC.

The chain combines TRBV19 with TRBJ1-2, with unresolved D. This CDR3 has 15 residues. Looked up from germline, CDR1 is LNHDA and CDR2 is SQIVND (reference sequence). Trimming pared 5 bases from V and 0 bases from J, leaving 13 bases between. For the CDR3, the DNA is TGTGCCAGTAGTGGTTGGGCCAGCTCTAACTATGGCTACACCTTC. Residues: CASSGWASSNYGYTF.